The source of this T cell receptor (beta chain) is a study of blood T cell repertoires in COVID-19. Across the study: COVID-19 samples from acute and convalescent phases originated in the United States, Italy and Spain. PBMCs, B-cell-depleted T cells, or T cells provided the cDNA or gDNA that made up the material.

The authors' processing: By means of reference gene primer amplification, nucleated cell counts were estimated. This table comes from immunoSEQ multiplex PCR, and its TCRdb copy is limited to in-frame clones, with some not included. V, J and clone size are those of that table, while D and trimming were read from the DNA. The data contain tens of thousands of clones, about 79% of them singletons. The germline V gene encodes CDR1 SGHDN and CDR2 FVKESK. This CDR3 comprises 15 residues. Trimming stripped 2 bases from V and 0 bases from J, with 10 bases between. This receptor was taken from a human donor in a cohort sampled during active COVID-19. The chain is built from TRBV14 and TRBJ1-1; a possible D gene is TRBD1 (5 bases). The sequenced sample was peripheral blood. The CDR3 sequence is CASSQLTDMNTEAFF. As DNA, the CDR3 is TGTGCCAGCAGCCAATTGACAGACATGAACACTGAAGCTTTCTTT.